A single sample is the source of the 13 T cell receptor beta chains below, sequenced in a study of blood T cells in healthy people across ages. Primers used in a second PCR of about 6 to 11 cycles were a sample-barcoded 5' primer and a J-beta primer mix. TCRdb independently ran MiXCR on the 5' RACE reads; one entry per CDR3 protein. The repertoire includes roughly 1,500,000 distinct CDR3 sequences, about 35% of them detected once, and 11% sits in the top ten. Sequenced material: blood. The receptors originated from a woman in her thirties in good health.

This clonotype has just a few counts. The junction differs from germline at one of its ends, possibly a read error. V and J are TRBV29-1 and TRBJ1-2; unclear D gene. Germline assignment: CDR1 SQVTM and CDR2 ANQGSEA. This CDR3 comprises 14 residues. CDR3 nucleotide sequence: TGCAGCGCTGAAGAGGGCTGGCGGCACTATGGCTACACCTTC. It is translated as CSAEEGWRHYGYTF.

J is TRBJ2-4 and V is TRBV7-2; 7 nucleotides line up with TRBD1. CDR3 length: 13 residues. Germline V gene sequence: CDR1 SGHTA, CDR2 FQGNSA. The V segment lost 1 base and the J segment 10 bases; nucleotides outside the gene matches: 4. The CDR3 reads CASSLGKQGIQYF. The DNA for the CDR3 is TGTGCCAGCAGCTTAGGGAAACAGGGGATTCAGTACTTC. The variable domain in full, with the rest retrieved from reference TRBV7-2 and TRBJ2-4, is GAGVSQSPSNKVTEKGKDVELRCDPISGHTALYWYRQSLGQGLEFLIYFQGNSAPDKSGLPSDRFSAERTGGSVSTLTIQRTQQEDSAVYLCASSLGKQGIQYFGAGTRLSVL.

The V gene is TRBV6-1, the J gene TRBJ1-1; no clear D. The CDR3 length is 14 residues. V lost 4 bases, J lost 0 bases, and 9 bases lay in between. Per germline, CDR1 MNHNS and CDR2 SASEGT. The CDR3 sequence is CASSVERLNTEAFF. In DNA form, the CDR3 reads TGTGCCAGCAGTGTAGAGAGATTGAACACTGAAGCTTTCTTT.

This clonotype was picked up a small number of times. The genes are TRBV5-1 and TRBJ2-1; 8 positions match TRBD1. V gave up 0 bases and J gave up 2 bases; unmatched junction bases: 7. This CDR3 comprises 17 residues. The V gene's germline CDR1 is SGHRS and CDR2 YFSETQ. The CDR3 DNA sequence: TGCGCCAGCAGCTTGGGCAGGGGGCTGTGGACCTACAATGAGCAGTTCTTC. Its protein is CASSLGRGLWTYNEQFF.

The rearrangement links TRBV20-1 to TRBJ2-1; no definite D call. Per germline, CDR1 DFQATT and CDR2 SNEGSKA (reference sequence). V gave up 4 bases and J gave up 10 bases, with 20 bases separating them. The CDR3 spans 14 residues. DNA of the CDR3: TGCAGTGCTAAGGATGGGCCTGCCTTACGGGAGCAGTTCTTC. It translates to CSAKDGPALREQFF.

The chain uses TRBV2 and TRBJ2-2; TRBD1 matches at 11 bases. The CDR3 is 14 residues long. Germline V CDR1 and CDR2: SNHLY, FYNNEI. Trimming took 7 bases from V and 7 from J; bases not matched to a gene: 5. CDR3 DNA sequence: TGTGCCAGCACCGGGACAGGGGGAATCGGGGAGCTGTTTTTT. Its protein is CASTGTGGIGELFF.

The chain links TRBV20-1 to TRBJ1-1; tentative D call: TRBD1 (6 bases). Trimming pared 3 bases from V and 0 bases from J, leaving 11 bases between. Germline V lookup: CDR1 DFQATT, CDR2 SNEGSKA (reference sequence). The CDR3 spans 14 residues. CDR3 region: CSASEQGLNTEAFF. As DNA, the CDR3 is TGCAGTGCTAGTGAACAGGGCCTGAACACTGAAGCTTTCTTT.

This clonotype was counted a few times. The chain links TRBV28 to TRBJ2-7; a possible D gene is TRBD1 (6 bases). The germline CDR1 and CDR2 sequences are MDHEN and SYDVKM. The CDR3 extends over 13 amino acids. Trimming removed 6 bases from V and 1 base from J, with 10 bases in between. In DNA, the CDR3 is TGTGCCAGCAGACAGGGAAGATCCTACGAGCAGTACTTC. It codes for CASRQGRSYEQYF.

The chain combines TRBV7-9 with TRBJ1-2, with D unresolved. The CDR3 length is 14 residues. Germline CDR1 and CDR2: SEHNR and FQNEAQ (reference sequence). Trimming cost V 0 bases and J 8 bases, with 13 bases left between them. The CDR3, as DNA: TGTGCCAGCAGCTTAGCATCGAGGGAATGGGGCTACACCTTC. This translates into CASSLASREWGYTF.

The gene calls are TRBV7-2 and TRBJ1-6, with D perhaps matching TRBD1 (5 bases). The CDR3 is 16 amino acids. Trimming took 1 base from V and 7 from J, leaving 14 bases between them. The V gene's germline CDR1 is SGHTA and CDR2 FQGNSA. The CDR3 DNA reads as TGTGCCAGCAGCTTAGGGTGGGGGGGGAACAATTCACCCCTCCACTTT. Protein sequence: CASSLGWGGNNSPLHF.

The chain joins TRBV5-5 to TRBJ1-1, with a tentative D call TRBD1 (5 bases). CDR1 SGHKS and CDR2 YYEKEE come from the germline V gene (reference sequence). The V end lost 2 bases, the J end lost 1 base, and 9 bases lay between the germline ends. The CDR3 runs to 14 residues. The CDR3 sequence: CASSLFQGNTEAFF. The CDR3 bases are TGTGCCAGCAGCTTATTTCAGGGGAACACTGAAGCTTTCTTT. The full variable domain, its missing parts supplied by reference TRBV5-5 and TRBJ1-1, is DAGVTQSPTHLIKTRGQQVTLRCSPISGHKSVSWYQQVLGQGPQFIFQYYEKEERGRGNFPDRFSARQFPNYSSELNVNALLLGDSALYLCASSLFQGNTEAFFGQGTRLTVV.

This clonotype was found many times. The chain recombines TRBV28 with TRBJ2-1; D not certain. Deletions cut 5 bases from V and 9 bases from J, with 11 bases between. CDR1 and CDR2 from the germline V gene are MDHEN and SYDVKM. The CDR3 extends over 12 amino acids. CDR3 coding DNA: TGTGCCAGCAGTCGACCTCCTAGTGAGCAGTTCTTC. It translates to CASSRPPSEQFF.

The chain combines TRBV20-1 with TRBJ2-1; D is perhaps TRBD2 (7 bases). Germline CDR1 is DFQATT and CDR2 is SNEGSKA (reference sequence). The CDR3 has 14 amino acids. Deletions cut 4 bases from V and 6 bases from J, with 16 bases between. CDR3 in amino acids: CSAMGGQGGNEQFF. The CDR3 coding sequence is TGCAGTGCTATGGGGGGGCAGGGTGGCAATGAGCAGTTCTTC.